A single sample gave rise to the 30 T cell receptor beta chains below, sequenced in a study of T cell repertoires in cytomegalovirus infection. TCRdb reanalysed the reads using MiXCR and keeps one entry per CDR3 protein. This repertoire shows some 320,000 distinct CDR3 sequences, over 7.5% found once; its top ten account for 3.5% to 4.5%. Sample: PBMCs. The receptors shown here come from a human donor in good health (CMV status not recorded). Some clones in this sample may be carry-over from other donors' samples.

About this clonotype: The junction shows a germline mismatch at one end, possibly a read error. The chain is built from TRBV29-1 and TRBJ2-2; the D is unclear. The CDR3 spans 11 residues. Germline V CDR1 and CDR2: SQVTM, ANQGSEA. CDR3 sequence: CSATNIGELFF. The CDR3 nucleotides are TGCAGCGCTACGAACATCGGGGAGCTGTTTTTT.

This clonotype appeared a single time. A much larger clone sits a single nucleotide away, making a read error possible. The chain employs TRBV6-2 or TRBV6-3 and TRBJ1-5; TRBD1 might be the D (5 bases). The ends were cut back, 1 base at V and 3 bases at J, with 10 bases in the middle. CDR1 is MNHEY and CDR2 is SVGEGT in the germline V gene. CDR3 length equals 15 residues. CDR3 sequence: CASSYYGGDNQPQHF. The CDR3 bases are TGTGCCAGCAGTTACTACGGGGGGGACAATCAGCCCCAGCATTTT.

The V call is TRBV6-5, the J call TRBJ1-1; possible D gene TRBD1, 6 bases. From germline, CDR1 is MNHEY and CDR2 SVGAGI. This CDR3 has 13 amino acids. Between the trimmed V and J ends, which lost 7 bases and 4 bases, there was a span of 13 bases. The CDR3 is CASKKGGSTEAFF. The CDR3 coding sequence is TGTGCCAGCAAGAAGGGGGGAAGCACTGAAGCTTTCTTT.

The V gene is TRBV4-2, the J gene TRBJ2-1; 10 nucleotides match TRBD2. Unmatched junction bases numbered 8, after V lost 2 bases and J lost 1 base. Germline values: CDR1 LGHNA, CDR2 YNFKEQ. The CDR3 has 18 residues. CDR3 residues: CASSQPSGRALSYNEQFF. The CDR3 coding sequence is TGTGCCAGCAGCCAACCTAGCGGGAGAGCCCTTTCCTACAATGAGCAGTTCTTC.

The chain carries TRBV6-2 or TRBV6-3 and TRBJ2-7; D unresolved. The V gene lost 7 bases and the J gene lost 1 base, with 14 bases spanning the gap. The CDR3 sequence is 14 residues long. Germline V gene sequence: CDR1 MNHEY, CDR2 SVGEGT. Written as DNA, the CDR3 is TGTGCCAGCACCCCGACTGTTCTTTCCTACGAGCAGTACTTC. Residues: CASTPTVLSYEQYF.

The chain couples TRBV29-1 to TRBJ2-1, with 8 positions matching TRBD1. CDR1 and CDR2 from the germline V gene are SQVTM and ANQGSEA. V was clipped by 7 bases and J by 6 bases; unmatched bases: 11. The CDR3 covers 14 residues. The CDR3 nucleotides read TGCAGCGCGAGAGGACAGGGTTTGGGCAATGAGCAGTTCTTC. Translation: CSARGQGLGNEQFF.

The chain has TRBV6-5 and TRBJ1-2, with a weak D call TRBD1 (6 bases). Germline CDR1 MNHEY, CDR2 SVGAGI. V lost 2 bases and J lost 5, with 15 bases in between. This CDR3 is built from 15 residues. CDR3 amino acids: CASSYGSGGGYGYTF. CDR3 DNA: TGTGCCAGCAGTTACGGTAGCGGGGGCGGGTATGGCTACACCTTC.

V is TRBV6-2 or TRBV6-3 and J is TRBJ2-5; 12 bases line up with TRBD1. The junction had 8 bases not matched to a gene; V was cut back by 0 bases and J by 9 bases. Germline CDR1 MNHEY, CDR2 SVGEGT. CDR3 length: 16 amino acids. The CDR3 DNA follows: TGTGCCAGCAGTTACTCCAGCGGGACAGGGGGCGCCCCCCAGTACTTC. Protein product: CASSYSSGTGGAPQYF.

Ten or more counts support this clonotype. The chain joins TRBV7-3 to TRBJ2-1, with D possibly being TRBD2 (6 bases). V lost 4 bases to trimming and J lost 6 bases, with 10 bases between them. The CDR3 runs 13 residues. Germline lookup yields CDR1 SGHTA and CDR2 FQGTGA. The CDR3 reads CASSSGLINEQFF. As DNA, the CDR3 is TGTGCCAGCAGCTCGGGACTCATCAATGAGCAGTTCTTC.

This clonotype has only a few counts. The rearrangement uses TRBV25-1 and TRBJ1-5; possibly TRBD1 for D (5 bases). The germline V gene has CDR1 MGHDK and CDR2 SYGVNS. Trimming cost V 3 bases and J 3 bases, with 9 bases left between them. The CDR3 is made up of 14 amino acids. CDR3 region: CASSDPRANQPQHF. Here the CDR3 DNA reads TGTGCCAGCAGTGATCCCAGGGCCAATCAGCCCCAGCATTTT.

This clonotype turned up a few times. This sequence joins TRBV7-2 and TRBJ2-1; tentative D call: TRBD1 (6 bases). V was cut by 7 bases and J by 0 bases, with 13 bases left in between. The germline V gene encodes CDR1 SGHTA and CDR2 FQGNSA. CDR3 size: 15 residues. CDR3 bases: TGTGCCAGCACCGGCGACAGGAGCTCCTACAATGAGCAGTTCTTC. This translates into CASTGDRSSYNEQFF.

Ten or more counts support this clonotype. The rearrangement uses TRBV7-2 and TRBJ1-2, with D unclear. The CDR3 runs to 13 residues. In germline, CDR1 is SGHTA, CDR2 FQGNSA. Trimming cost V 6 bases and J 2 bases, with 10 bases left between them. As DNA, the CDR3 is TGTGCCAGCAGACTGACGGGGAACTATGGCTACACCTTC. This gives the protein CASRLTGNYGYTF.

Comments on this clonotype: This may arise from a read error, as a much more abundant clone is one base away. The chain combines TRBV6-8 with TRBJ2-3; no clear D. The J call could be wrong; TRBJ1-5 is a better fit for the DNA end. Germline V gives CDR1 MNHGY, CDR2 SAAAGT. This CDR3 is 13 amino acids long. The CDR3 loop is CASHGLSTDTQHF. As DNA, the CDR3 is TGTGCCAGCCACGGACTATCCACAGATACGCAGCATTTT.

This clonotype appeared a few times. The rearrangement links TRBV20-1 to TRBJ2-7, with TRBD1 matching over 8 bases. This CDR3 contains 16 residues. Trimming took 5 bases from V and 3 from J; bases not matched to a gene: 15. Germline V CDR1 and CDR2: DFQATT, SNEGSKA (reference sequence). In DNA form, the CDR3 reads TGCAGTGCTTCTACTCCAACAGGGGGAATACACTACGAGCAGTACTTC. It yields the protein CSASTPTGGIHYEQYF.

The sample holds many counts of this clonotype. This chain connects TRBV11-2 to TRBJ1-6; 9 bases are a match to TRBD1. Germline V gene lookup returns CDR1 SGHAT and CDR2 FQNNGV. The CDR3 is 15 amino acids. J was trimmed by 6 bases and V by 5 bases; bases with no gene match: 5. CDR3 nucleotide sequence: TGTGCCAGCAGCCATGGACAGGGGTTTAATTCACCCCTCCACTTT. Translating gives CASSHGQGFNSPLHF.

Only a few counts were recorded for this clonotype. This chain links TRBV29-1 with TRBJ2-7, with TRBD2 matching over 9 bases. Germline V gene lookup returns CDR1 SQVTM and CDR2 ANQGSEA. The CDR3 contains 13 residues. Trimming at V came to 3 bases and at J to 7 bases, leaving 7 bases not matched to a gene. In DNA form, the CDR3 reads TGCAGCGTTGAGGATAGCGGGAGAAGGGAGCAGTACTTC. It specifies CSVEDSGRREQYF.

This clonotype was counted many times. This rearrangement joins TRBV7-2 to TRBJ2-3, with TRBD2 matching 8 bases. The CDR3 is 17 residues long. Trimming removed 0 bases from V and 0 bases from J; junction bases left unmatched: 5. CDR1 is SGHTA, CDR2 FQGNSA, per germline. The CDR3 coding sequence is TGTGCCAGCAGCTTAGCGAGTGGCGGGGGGAGCACAGATACGCAGTATTTT. Protein: CASSLASGGGSTDTQYF.

This chain uses TRBV11-2 with TRBJ2-1; D possibly corresponds to TRBD2 (5 bases). CDR1 and CDR2 (germline): SGHAT, FQNNGV. The CDR3 has 19 residues. V was shortened by 4 bases and J by 4 bases, with 26 bases between the two germline ends. The CDR3 protein is CASSSPGSERGLGYNEQFF. The CDR3 bases are TGTGCCAGCAGCTCCCCGGGGTCTGAGAGAGGTTTGGGATACAATGAGCAGTTCTTC.

The table lists this clonotype with a few counts. CDR3 loop: CASSPSYGQRSYEQYF. The CDR3 coding sequence is TGCGCCAGCAGCCCATCCTACGGACAGCGCTCCTACGAGCAGTACTTC. The chain carries TRBV4-1 and TRBJ2-7; D perhaps matches TRBD1 (6 bases). CDR3 length equals 16 residues. V was shortened by 4 bases and J by 0 bases, with 16 bases between the two germline ends. Germline-derived CDR1 and CDR2 are MGHRA and YSYEKL.

This clonotype was detected only a few times. This chain links TRBV19 with TRBJ2-4; D is possibly TRBD1 (5 bases). V shed 11 bases and J shed 0 bases, with 14 bases lying between them. The CDR3 runs to 14 residues. CDR1 and CDR2 (germline): LNHDA, SQIVND (reference sequence). The CDR3 DNA reads TGTGCCTCCAACAGGAACCTAGCCAAAAACATTCAGTACTTC. Its translation: CASNRNLAKNIQYF. Complete variable domain (other parts from reference TRBV19 and TRBJ2-4): DGGITQSPKYLFRKEGQNVTLSCEQNLNHDAMYWYRQDPGQGLRLIYYSQIVNDFQKGDIAEGYSVSREKKESFPLTVTSAQKNPTAFYLCASNRNLAKNIQYFGAGTRLSVL.

This clonotype was seen at least ten times. This chain uses TRBV6-2 or TRBV6-3 with TRBJ2-1, with 11 bases lining up with TRBD2. Germline assignment: CDR1 MNHEY and CDR2 SVGEGT. The CDR3 extends over 15 amino acids. Trimming cost V 6 bases and J 8 bases; bases outside gene matches: 9. CDR3 protein: CASRGLAETLHEQFF. The DNA of the CDR3 is TGTGCCAGCAGGGGACTAGCGGAGACGTTACATGAGCAGTTCTTC.

The chain combines TRBV10-3 with TRBJ1-3; 9 positions agree with TRBD1. J was trimmed by 1 base and V by 8 bases; bases with no gene match: 0. CDR3 length: 13 residues. Germline V gene sequence: CDR1 ENHRY, CDR2 SYGVKD. This CDR3 reads CAIGTGSGNTIYF. For the CDR3, the DNA is TGTGCCATCGGGACAGGGTCTGGAAACACCATATATTTT.

A few counts support this clonotype. The chain links TRBV12-3 or TRBV12-4 to TRBJ1-5, with a tentative D call TRBD1 (6 bases). The CDR3 covers 15 residues. The ends were cut back, 3 bases at V and 5 bases at J, with 14 bases in the middle. The DNA of the CDR3 is TGTGCCAGCAGTTTGGGCAGGGGAAGCGATCAGCCCCAGCATTTT. Protein: CASSLGRGSDQPQHF.

This clonotype was recorded a few times. The chain carries TRBV7-2 and TRBJ2-4; 9 bases match TRBD1. V lost 4 bases to trimming and J lost 7 bases; unmatched junction nucleotides: 2. Germline CDR1 and CDR2: SGHTA and FQGNSA. CDR3 length equals 13 residues. CDR3 region: CASSSDRGNIQYF. The CDR3 nucleotides read TGTGCCAGCAGCTCGGACAGGGGCAACATTCAGTACTTC.

Only one count was recorded for this clonotype. The V and J genes are TRBV5-6 and TRBJ2-5, with D possibly being TRBD2 (7 bases). The V end lost 4 bases, the J end lost 4 bases, and 32 bases lay between the germline ends. This CDR3 spans 20 amino acids. The germline gives CDR1 SGHDT, CDR2 YYEEEE. The CDR3 sequence: CASSPVSPPRGGVNRETQYF. The CDR3 coding sequence is TGTGCCAGCAGCCCGGTTAGCCCCCCTAGGGGGGGGGTTAACCGAGAGACCCAGTACTTC.

The genes are TRBV27 and TRBJ2-7; no definite D call. The length of the CDR3 is 13 residues. Per germline, CDR1 MNHEY and CDR2 SMNVEV (reference sequence). Trimming stripped 5 bases from V and 0 bases from J, with 8 bases between. The CDR3 sequence: CASSGDSSYEQYF. DNA of the CDR3: TGTGCCAGCAGTGGGGATAGCTCCTACGAGCAGTACTTC.

This clonotype has at least ten counts. The V and J genes are TRBV7-2 and TRBJ1-1; weak D call: TRBD1 (5 bases). V shed 5 bases and J shed 7 bases, with 14 bases lying between them. Germline V gives CDR1 SGHTA, CDR2 FQGNSA. The CDR3 length is 13 residues. The CDR3 protein is CASSLETAVEAFF. CDR3 bases: TGTGCCAGCAGCCTAGAGACAGCCGTTGAAGCTTTCTTT. Complete variable domain (other parts from reference TRBV7-2 and TRBJ1-1): GAGVSQSPSNKVTEKGKDVELRCDPISGHTALYWYRQSLGQGLEFLIYFQGNSAPDKSGLPSDRFSAERTGGSVSTLTIQRTQQEDSAVYLCASSLETAVEAFFGQGTRLTVV.

This clonotype has only a few counts. The chain has TRBV7-6 and TRBJ1-1; the match to TRBD1 covers 9 bases. CDR3 length: 16 amino acids. V shed 4 bases and J 1 base; nucleotides not matched to a gene: 7. Germline lookup yields CDR1 SGHVS and CDR2 FNYEAQ. CDR3 protein: CASSSYRGLGNTEAFF. CDR3 bases: TGTGCCAGCAGCTCGTACAGGGGGCTAGGGAACACTGAAGCTTTCTTT.

This clonotype was observed at least ten times. The chain joins TRBV7-9 to TRBJ2-5; the D gene is possibly TRBD2 (6 bases). Germline CDR1 SEHNR, CDR2 FQNEAQ (reference sequence). The CDR3 has 15 residues. Trimming took off 5 bases at V and 4 bases at J, with 17 bases between the two ends. CDR3 coding DNA: TGTGCCAGCAGCACCGGACTAAAAGTGACAGAGACCCAGTACTTC. It codes for CASSTGLKVTETQYF.

This sequence joins TRBV7-8 and TRBJ2-2; 10 nucleotides agree with TRBD2. The V gene's germline CDR1 is SGHVS and CDR2 FQNEAQ. This CDR3 contains 17 residues. The ends lost 5 bases at V and 1 base at J; junction bases unmatched: 7. CDR3 DNA sequence: TGTGCCAGCAGCGGGGTAGCGGGGGGTATGAACACCGGGGAGCTGTTTTTT. Its protein product is CASSGVAGGMNTGELFF.